This TCR beta chain was documented in a study of T cells after posttransplantation cyclophosphamide. General study points: Tissue-infiltrating T cells from skin or gut overlapped little with blood T cells. Recipient CMV seropositivity and CMV reactivation strongly tracked TRB clonality. Donor-recipient repertoire similarity was low at 1-2 months, rising over year one.

Cyclophosphamide on days +3 and +4 followed busulfan-fludarabine conditioning and a marrow graft. The CDR3 runs to 16 residues. The V end lost 0 bases, the J end lost 0 bases, and 10 bases lay between the germline ends. Germline V lookup: CDR1 SGHRS, CDR2 YFSETQ. Some clones are missing from TCRdb's copy, which holds only in-frame ones; the method was immunoSEQ multiplex PCR. The repertoire holds over 4,000 clones, with around 75% as singletons. With regard to this clone: Its antigen is unknown.

The chain carries TRBV5-1 and TRBJ1-3, with a possible D match to TRBD1 (6 bases). This receptor was taken from a male patient aged 60 to 75 who received an allogeneic stem cell transplant from an unrelated donor, was CMV-positive, and had no GVHD. Some T cells may arise from the graft donor. The sample was PBMCs, taken after allogeneic stem cell transplant with posttransplant cyclophosphamide. The CDR3: CASSLGGLDSGNTIYF. CDR3 DNA sequence: TGCGCCAGCAGCTTGGGGGGGCTTGACTCTGGAAACACCATATATTTT.